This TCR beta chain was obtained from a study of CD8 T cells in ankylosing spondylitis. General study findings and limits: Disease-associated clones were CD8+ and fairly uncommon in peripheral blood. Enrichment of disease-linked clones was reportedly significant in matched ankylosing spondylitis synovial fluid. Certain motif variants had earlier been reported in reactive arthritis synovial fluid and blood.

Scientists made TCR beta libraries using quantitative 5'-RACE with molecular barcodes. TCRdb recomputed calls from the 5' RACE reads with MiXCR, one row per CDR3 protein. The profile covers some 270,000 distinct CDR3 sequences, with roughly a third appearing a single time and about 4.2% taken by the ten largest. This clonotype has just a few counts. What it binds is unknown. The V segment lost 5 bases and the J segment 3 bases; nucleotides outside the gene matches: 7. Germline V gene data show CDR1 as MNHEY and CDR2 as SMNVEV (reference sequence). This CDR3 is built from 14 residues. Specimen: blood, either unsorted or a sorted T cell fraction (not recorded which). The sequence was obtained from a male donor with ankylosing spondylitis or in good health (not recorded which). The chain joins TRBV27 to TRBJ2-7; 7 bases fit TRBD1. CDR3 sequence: CASSPIDRDYEQYF. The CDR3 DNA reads TGTGCCAGCAGTCCAATTGACAGGGACTACGAGCAGTACTTC.